The rows below give T cell receptor beta chains drawn from one sample of a study of tumor and adjacent non-tumor tissue in lung cancer. TCRdb used MiXCR to reprocess the multiplex PCR reads, holding one entry per CDR3 protein. The data contain 43,000 or so distinct CDR3 sequences, 60% of them singletons. Sequenced sample: distant non-tumor lung tissue. These receptors were obtained from a man aged 50 to 60 with non-small cell lung cancer. The CDR3 runs from the conserved cysteine through the conserved F or W. Each record gives: J gene, V gene, D gene, clone size, CDR3 protein, CDR3 DNA. A D gene is named only where the DNA matches it firmly. The size field is filled for only some rows; it gives once, few, many or a size class.

>TRBJ2-2|TRBV5-1|TRBD1|.
CATSMTGLNTGELFF
TGCGCCACCAGCATGACAGGGCTGAACACCGGGGAGCTGTTTTTT
>TRBJ1-2|TRBV4-1|.|.
CTSSFHDYGYTF
TGCACCAGCAGTTTCCATGATTATGGCTACACCTTC
>TRBJ1-3|TRBV30|.|.
CAWKRAGDTIYF
TGTGCCTGGAAGAGGGCGGGAGACACCATATATTTT
>TRBJ2-7|TRBV29-1|.|.
CSVDGKGGSEQYF
TGCAGCGTTGATGGAAAAGGTGGGAGCGAGCAGTACTTC
>TRBJ2-7|TRBV5-1|.|.
CASNLDGGTEQYF
TGCGCCAGCAACTTGGATGGAGGGACCGAACAGTACTTC
>TRBJ2-5|TRBV2|TRBD2|many
CASSDSGGGETQYF
TGTGCCAGCAGTGACTCGGGGGGAGGAGAGACCCAGTACTTC
>TRBJ2-1|TRBV12-3/TRBV12-4|.|.
CAISFRGGYNEQFF
TGTGCCATCAGTTTCAGGGGGGGGTACAATGAGCAGTTCTTC
>TRBJ2-1|TRBV5-4|TRBD2|few
CAGSLGGGDEQFF
TGTGCCGGCAGCCTTGGCGGGGGAGATGAGCAGTTCTTC
>TRBJ2-5|TRBV11-2|.|.
CANSSPGAAQYF
TGTGCCAACAGCTCTCCCGGTGCAGCCCAGTACTTC
>TRBJ1-1|TRBV28|.|few
CASSDLNTEAFF
TGTGCCAGCAGTGACTTGAACACTGAAGCTTTCTTT
>TRBJ2-1|TRBV20-1|TRBD2|.
CSTIGTSGSISYNEQFF
TGCAGTACCATCGGGACTAGCGGGAGTATCTCATACAATGAGCAGTTCTTC
>TRBJ2-7|TRBV11-1|TRBD1|.
CACSRDRGIPYEQYF
TGTGCCTGCAGTCGGGACAGGGGCATCCCCTACGAGCAGTACTTC
>TRBJ1-4|TRBV4-2|.|.
CTSRQGGGNEKLFF
TGTACCAGCAGGCAAGGAGGCGGAAATGAAAAACTGTTTTTT
>TRBJ2-2|TRBV20-1|.|.
CSARRGGSTGELFF
TGCAGTGCGCGCAGGGGGGGGAGCACCGGGGAGCTGTTTTTT
>TRBJ2-1|TRBV18|TRBD1|.
CANSLGQGVYEQFF
TGTGCCAACTCACTGGGACAGGGAGTATATGAGCAGTTCTTC
>TRBJ2-1|TRBV20-1|TRBD2|.
CSARNPSGKSAIEQFF
TGCAGTGCTAGAAACCCTAGCGGGAAATCCGCAATTGAGCAATTCTTC
>TRBJ2-7|TRBV20-1|.|.
CCARAVGKSSYEQYF
TGCTGTGCTAGAGCGGTCGGGAAAAGCTCCTACGAGCAGTACTTC
>TRBJ1-4|TRBV6-6|TRBD1|.
CASSPGQGANEKLFF
TGTGCCAGCAGTCCGGGACAGGGTGCAAATGAAAAACTGTTTTTT
>TRBJ2-3|TRBV29-1|.|.
CRAALTGTLRDTQYF
TGCAGGGCCGCGCTAACCGGGACTCTCAGAGATACGCAGTATTTT
>TRBJ1-1|TRBV4-2|.|many
CASSQERSTEAFF
TGTGCCAGCAGCCAAGAGAGGAGCACTGAAGCTTTCTTT
>TRBJ2-2|TRBV6-5|TRBD1|.
CVSSIVRGQAGELFF
TGTGTGAGCAGCATAGTCAGGGGGCAGGCCGGGGAGCTGTTTTTT
>TRBJ2-1|TRBV5-1|.|.
CASSFSDGAYNEQFF
TGCGCCAGCAGCTTTAGCGACGGAGCCTACAATGAGCAGTTCTTC
>TRBJ2-5|TRBV29-1|.|.
CSVVNSQETQYF
TGCAGCGTTGTGAACAGCCAAGAGACCCAGTACTTC
>TRBJ2-1|TRBV5-1|TRBD2|.
CASSLHPSGRPKEQFF
TGCGCCAGCAGCTTACACCCTAGCGGGAGGCCCAAAGAACAGTTCTTC
>TRBJ2-2|TRBV7-3|TRBD1|.
CASSADRAGELFF
TGTGCCAGCAGCGCCGACAGGGCCGGGGAGCTGTTTTTT
>TRBJ2-3|TRBV5-1|TRBD2|.
CTSSSGSSGTPYF
TGCACCAGCAGCTCGGGATCTAGCGGGACGCCCTATTTT
>TRBJ2-3|TRBV11-2|TRBD2|.
CASSLSSAAGVQGTDAQYF
TGTGCCAGCAGCTTATCTAGTGCGGCGGGAGTACAAGGCACAGATGCACAGTATTTT
>TRBJ2-1|TRBV5-1|.|.
CASSSSGSSCNEQFF
TGCGCCAGCAGCTCCAGCGGTAGCTCCTGCAATGAGCAGTTCTTC
>TRBJ1-1|TRBV11-1|TRBD1|.
CTSPGTGDEAFF
TGTACCAGCCCCGGGACAGGGGATGAAGCTTTCTTT
>TRBJ2-5|TRBV4-2|TRBD1|.
CASSQAQGACETQYF
TGTGCTAGCAGCCAAGCACAGGGGGCTTGTGAGACCCAGTACTTC
>TRBJ2-5|TRBV6-5|.|large
CASTLLEGGETQYF
TGTGCCAGCACCCTCTTGGAGGGCGGCGAGACCCAGTACTTC
>TRBJ2-2|TRBV11-2|TRBD1|.
CASNPSGGVAGKLFF
TGTGCCAGCAACCCCTCAGGGGGTGTAGCCGGGAAGCTGTTTTTC
>TRBJ1-6|TRBV25-1|.|.
CASSLRRGPDSPLHF
TGTGCCAGCAGCCTCCGGAGAGGGCCAGATTCACCCCTCCACTTT
>TRBJ2-1|TRBV5-6|TRBD2|.
CASSNPSGRAENEQFF
TGTGCCAGCAGCAATCCTAGTGGGAGGGCCGAGAATGAGCAGTTCTTC
>TRBJ2-7|TRBV24-1|.|few
CATSSLVGEQYF
TGTGCCACCAGTTCCCTGGTGGGCGAGCAGTACTTC
>TRBJ1-2|TRBV6-5|.|few
CASSYRGVGYTF
TGTGCCAGCAGTTACCGGGGGGTTGGCTACACCTTC
>TRBJ2-2|TRBV7-9|TRBD2|many
CASSPMTSGSNTGELFF
TGTGCCAGCAGCCCAATGACTAGCGGGTCGAACACCGGGGAGCTGTTTTTT
>TRBJ2-7|TRBV10-3|TRBD1|.
CAIWTGGPVRSSYEQYF
TGTGCCATCTGGACAGGGGGCCCGGTCCGAAGCTCCTACGAGCAGTACTTC